A single T cell receptor beta chain is shown here with its context. CDR3 length: 15 amino acids. The V gene end was trimmed by 1 base and the J gene end by 2 bases; junction bases not matched to a gene: 4. Germline V gene lookup returns CDR1 SGDLS and CDR2 YYNGEE. Produced via immunoSEQ multiplex PCR; TCRdb's table is partial and in-frame only. The table lists about 120,000 clones, about 90% of them singletons. This sample stems from a study of T cell responses to AZD1222 COVID-19 vaccine. The source material was peripheral blood, sampled 28 days after the second AZD1222 dose. This chain joins TRBV9 and TRBJ2-7; 9 bases align to TRBD1. The origin of this receptor is an adult who received the AZD1222 COVID-19 vaccine. The CDR3 DNA sequence: TGTGCCAGCAGCGTACAAGGGACAGGGCCCTACGAGCAGTACTTC. Its translation: CASSVQGTGPYEQYF.